Here is one T cell receptor beta chain with its context. Its target is not known. The protocol was immunoSEQ multiplex PCR, while the TCRdb copy is restricted to in-frame clones and leaves out a portion. Of some 58,000 clones in the sample, about 88% are singletons; the top ten hold approximately 0.8%. This record comes from a study of OX40 agonist ivuxolimab in advanced cancers. Study-wide points: On average, CD8+ T cells had more expanded clones than CD4+.

The CDR3 runs 12 residues. CDR1 and CDR2 (germline): GTSNPN, SVGIG (reference sequence). With 0 bases removed from V and 7 bases from J, the gap between germline ends came to 9 bases. This specimen consisted of CD4+ or CD8+ T cells sorted from blood, obtained in a trial of the OX40 agonist ivuxolimab. This TCR came from an adult with an advanced solid tumor such as melanoma, head and neck, liver or kidney cancer. V usage is TRBV30 and J usage is TRBJ1-1; D is ambiguous. Written as DNA, the CDR3 is TGTGCCTGGAGTGTAAATCTCCGTGAAGCTTTCTTT. Amino acids: CAWSVNLREAFF.